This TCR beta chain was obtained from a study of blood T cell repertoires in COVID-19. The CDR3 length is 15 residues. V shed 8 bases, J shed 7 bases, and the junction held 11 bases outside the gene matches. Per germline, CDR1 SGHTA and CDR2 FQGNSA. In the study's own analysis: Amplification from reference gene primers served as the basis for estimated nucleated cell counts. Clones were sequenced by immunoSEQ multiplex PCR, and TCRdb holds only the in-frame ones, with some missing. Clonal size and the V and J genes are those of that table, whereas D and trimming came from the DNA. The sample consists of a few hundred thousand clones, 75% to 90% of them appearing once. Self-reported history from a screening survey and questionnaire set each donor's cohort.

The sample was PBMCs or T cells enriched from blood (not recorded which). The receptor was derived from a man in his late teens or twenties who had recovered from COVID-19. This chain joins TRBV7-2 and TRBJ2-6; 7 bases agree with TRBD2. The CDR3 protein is CASSLRGVLANVLTF. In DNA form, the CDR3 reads TGTGCCAGCTCCCTACGGGGGGTGCTTGCCAACGTCCTGACTTTC.